This T cell receptor beta chain is drawn from a study of regulatory T cells in long-lasting Graves disease. Specified time point: newly diagnosed GD, antithyroid drugs for less than 3 months. There was RNA extracted from PBMCs, and the TCR library was made from it. This clonotype showed up many times. Through Arm-PCR of CDR3 regions and iRepertoire HTBI primers, TCR beta libraries were built. TCRdb re-called the multiplex PCR reads through MiXCR, storing one row per CDR3 protein. The sample holds hundreds of thousands of distinct CDR3 sequences; roughly 15% are singletons and the top ten take roughly 10%. The V end lost 5 bases, the J end lost 7 bases, and 18 bases lay between the germline ends. CDR1 is KGHSH and CDR2 is LQKENI in the germline V gene. The CDR3 contains 14 residues. This same sample was also part of a study on T cells in Graves' hyperthyroidism and ophthalmopathy.

The TCR comes from a woman in her 30s with Graves disease. The sample in question was peripheral blood mononuclear cells (PBMCs), obtained at new diagnosis, from a patient treated with antithyroid drugs. The chain joins TRBV18 to TRBJ2-7; D could derive from TRBD1 or TRBD2 (5 bases each). CDR3 coding DNA: TGTGCCAGCTCAGCTACCACAGGATGGGAGGAGCAGTACTTC. This gives the protein CASSATTGWEEQYF. The complete variable domain, with remaining parts taken from reference TRBV18 and TRBJ2-7, reads NAGVMQNPRHLVRRRGQEARLRCSPMKGHSHVYWYRQLPEEGLKFMVYLQKENIIDESGMPKERFSAEFPKEGPSILRIQQVVRGDSAAYFCASSATTGWEEQYFGPGTRLTVT.